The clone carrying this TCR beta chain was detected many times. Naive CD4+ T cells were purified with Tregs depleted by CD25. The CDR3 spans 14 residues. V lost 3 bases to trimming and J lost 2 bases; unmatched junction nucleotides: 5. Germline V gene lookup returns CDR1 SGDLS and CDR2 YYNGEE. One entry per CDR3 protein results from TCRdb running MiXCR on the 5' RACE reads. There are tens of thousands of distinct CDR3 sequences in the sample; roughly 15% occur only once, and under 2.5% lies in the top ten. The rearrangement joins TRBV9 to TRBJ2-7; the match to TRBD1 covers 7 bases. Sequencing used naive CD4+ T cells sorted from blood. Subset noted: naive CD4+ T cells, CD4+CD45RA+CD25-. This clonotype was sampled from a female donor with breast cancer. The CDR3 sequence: CASSGGGQAYEQYF. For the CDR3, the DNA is TGTGCCAGCAGCGGGGGCGGACAGGCCTACGAGCAGTACTTC.